This T cell receptor (beta chain) emerged from a study of T cell responses to AZD1222 COVID-19 vaccine. Whether given at about 4 or about 12 weeks, second doses were pooled. Method: immunoSEQ multiplex PCR; TCRdb's copy keeps in-frame clones and lacks some. Here the sample spans more than 70,000 clones, approximately 90% being singletons. Turning to this clone: Its antigen is unknown.

Study-wide results and caveats: Reports say nearly half of spike-specific TCRs go after unmutated variant regions.

The specimen comprised peripheral blood, sampled 28 days after the second AZD1222 dose. This TCR was sampled from an adult who received the AZD1222 COVID-19 vaccine.

The CDR3 spells CASSEEGQSLLGDEQYF. Written as DNA, the CDR3 is TGTGCCAGCAGTGAGGAAGGACAGTCGCTCTTGGGGGACGAGCAGTACTTC. The chain employs TRBV6-1 and TRBJ2-7, with a tentative D call TRBD1 (6 bases). Trimming took 3 bases from V and 5 from J, leaving 23 bases between them. Germline CDR1 MNHNS, CDR2 SASEGT. The CDR3 consists of 17 residues.